This T cell receptor (beta chain) emerged from a study of memory CD4+ T cells and cytomegalovirus serostatus. Whole-study results and caveats: CMV serostatus prediction reached median AUC around 0.94, or 0.89 with US-trained model. 67 of 164 known CMV-associated TCRbeta sequences appeared in CD4+ memory.

Trimming shortened V by 6 bases and J by 1 base, and 12 bases separated the two germline ends. CDR3 length: 14 residues. Germline values: CDR1 MNHEY, CDR2 SMNVEV (reference sequence). This clone is deemed medium-sized. What it recognizes is unknown. In the study's own analysis: After removing out-of-frame reads, under 2.5 million distinct TCRbeta sequences remained. Assay: immunoSEQ multiplex PCR; the TCRdb copy retains only in-frame clones and omits some. Clonal size and the V and J genes are those of that table, whereas D and trimming came from the DNA. The table has about 58,000 clones, approximately 86% seen once. The sort gate was single viable CD3+CD4+CD8-CD45RO+ cells for memory CD4+ T cells. After thawing, CD4+ T cells were positively selected.

The rearrangement joins TRBV27 to TRBJ1-1; possibly TRBD1 for D (6 bases). The sample consisted of memory CD4+ T cells from blood. The origin of this receptor is an adult in good health and CMV-seronegative. Some clones in this sample may be carry-over from other donors' samples. The CDR3 region is CASRKQGRNTEAFF. The CDR3 DNA follows: TGTGCCAGCAGGAAACAGGGAAGGAACACTGAAGCTTTCTTT.